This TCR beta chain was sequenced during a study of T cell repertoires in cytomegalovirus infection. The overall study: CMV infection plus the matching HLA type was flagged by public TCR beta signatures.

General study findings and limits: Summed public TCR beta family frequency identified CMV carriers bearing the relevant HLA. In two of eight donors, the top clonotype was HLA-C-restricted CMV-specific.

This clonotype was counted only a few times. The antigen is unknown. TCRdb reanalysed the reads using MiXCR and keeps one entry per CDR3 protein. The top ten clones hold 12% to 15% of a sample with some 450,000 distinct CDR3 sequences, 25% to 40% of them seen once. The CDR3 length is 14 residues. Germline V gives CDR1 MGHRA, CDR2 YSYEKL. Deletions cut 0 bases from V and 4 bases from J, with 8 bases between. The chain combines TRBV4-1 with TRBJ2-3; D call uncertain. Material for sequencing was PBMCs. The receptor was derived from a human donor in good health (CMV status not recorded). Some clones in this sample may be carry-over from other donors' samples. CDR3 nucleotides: TGCGCCAGCAGCCAAGAATCCGAAGCAGATACGCAGTATTTT. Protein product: CASSQESEADTQYF.